The 27 T cell receptor beta chains reported below all come from one sample, sequenced in a study of sequential checkpoint blockade in melanoma. TCRdb keeps only in-frame clones here, not all; method: immunoSEQ multiplex PCR. The table lists around 34,000 clones, approximately 82% of them singletons. Described treatment: randomized to nivolumab then ipilimumab (arm A) or the reverse (arm B). The source was CD8+ T cells sorted from blood (inferred from file names), collected from a patient given nivolumab and ipilimumab in sequence. These receptors were taken from a human donor with melanoma.

This chain connects TRBV6-1 to TRBJ2-5; D not certain. The better agreement between TRBJ2-7 and the DNA end casts doubt on the J call. CDR1 is MNHNS and CDR2 is SASEGT in the germline V gene. The CDR3 has 12 amino acids. CDR3 coding DNA: TGTGCCATTGGTCCCCCCCGCTACGAGCAGTACTTC. This encodes CAIGPPRYEQYF.

The gene calls are TRBV5-6 and TRBJ1-1; D is undetermined. Trimming removed 7 bases at V and 3 bases at J, with 16 bases between. Germline lookup yields CDR1 SGHDT and CDR2 YYEEEE. The CDR3 is made up of 14 amino acids. The CDR3 sequence is CASELLSGDTEAFF. The CDR3 DNA follows: TGTGCCAGCGAACTACTTAGTGGTGACACTGAAGCTTTCTTT.

Concerning this clone itself: Other DNA sequences in this sample translate to the same CDR3. The chain recombines TRBV4-3 with TRBJ2-7, with D possibly TRBD2 on 7 matching bases. V was clipped by 0 bases and J by 3 bases, with 9 bases between them. CDR1 and CDR2 from the germline V gene are LGHNA and YSLEER. The CDR3 runs to 14 residues. This chain's CDR3 is CASSQDRGGYEQYF. In DNA, the CDR3 is TGCGCCAGCAGCCAAGATAGGGGGGGCTACGAGCAGTACTTC.

In this sample, this clone turned up once. This chain links TRBV9 with TRBJ2-7; D might be TRBD2 (5 bases). The CDR3 is 16 amino acids. V was pared by 0 bases and J by 2 bases, with 15 bases between. Germline lookup yields CDR1 SGDLS and CDR2 YYNGEE. The CDR3 region is CASSVGTFSGTYEQYF. CDR3 sequence (DNA): TGTGCCAGCAGCGTAGGGACTTTTTCGGGTACCTACGAGCAGTACTTC.

The rearrangement joins TRBV7-2 to TRBJ2-7, with D possibly TRBD1 on 5 matching bases. Germline V gives CDR1 SGHTA, CDR2 FQGNSA. The CDR3 sequence is 17 residues long. Trimming took 6 bases from V and 1 from J, leaving 22 bases between them. CDR3 bases: TGTGCCAGCAGTCGAAAGCCCCCAGGGTCAGGATCCTACGAGCAGTACTTC. Protein: CASSRKPPGSGSYEQYF.

The J gene is TRBJ1-1, the V gene TRBV27; TRBD1 is a possible D gene (6 bases). The CDR3 length is 16 residues. Germline CDR1 MNHEY, CDR2 SMNVEV (reference sequence). V was cut by 3 bases and J by 0 bases, with 14 bases left in between. The CDR3 DNA follows: TGTGCCAGCAGTTTCTCGACAGGACCCATGAACACTGAAGCTTTCTTT. Translating it yields CASSFSTGPMNTEAFF.

This clone was seen more than once but under ten times. The chain combines TRBV21-1 with TRBJ1-3; the table names TRBD1, a call not compared with the DNA. TRBV21-1 is termed a pseudogene. CDR3 length equals 19 residues. DNA of the CDR3: TGTGCCAGCAATCGGGGGGGGACAGGGAAGTTCCTCAAGGGAAACACCATATATTTT. It encodes CASNRGGTGKFLKGNTIYF.

The chain joins TRBV6-1 to TRBJ2-7, with 7 bases aligning to TRBD1. Germline CDR1 MNHNS, CDR2 SASEGT. Germline trimming cut 6 bases from V and 0 bases from J; bases unmatched to any gene: 5. CDR3 length: 14 residues. In nucleotides, the CDR3 is TGTGCCAGCAGGCGTGGGACAGACTCCTACGAGCAGTACTTC. It encodes CASRRGTDSYEQYF.

The rearrangement joins TRBV27 to TRBJ2-1; 16 positions match TRBD2. Germline CDR1 MNHEY, CDR2 SMNVEV (reference sequence). The CDR3 has 18 amino acids. The trim removed 3 bases at V and 7 bases at J, leaving 9 bases unmatched. The CDR3 sequence: CASSFRGLAGGRGNEQFF. CDR3 coding DNA: TGTGCCAGCAGTTTCAGGGGACTAGCGGGAGGGCGAGGGAATGAGCAGTTCTTC.

This clone was found a few times. The gene calls are TRBV4-1 and TRBJ1-1; D is uncertain. This CDR3 region has 14 residues. Trimming stripped 4 bases from V and 2 bases from J, with 11 bases between. Germline V gene lookup returns CDR1 MGHRA and CDR2 YSYEKL. CDR3 in DNA: TGCGCCAGCAGCCTAAGAGGGAAAAACACTGAAGCTTTCTTT. Translation gives CASSLRGKNTEAFF.

The chain links TRBV18 to TRBJ1-4; 8 bases map to TRBD1. This CDR3 spans 19 amino acids. The ends lost 2 bases at V and 0 bases at J; junction bases unmatched: 11. The germline CDR1 and CDR2 sequences are KGHSH and LQKENI. The CDR3, as DNA: TGTGCCAGCTCACCAAAGAAGGGACAGGTGACCTCAACTAATGAAAAACTGTTTTTT. Amino acid sequence: CASSPKKGQVTSTNEKLFF. The full variable domain, in which reference TRBV18 and TRBJ1-4 provide the parts outside the CDR3, is NAGVMQNPRHLVRRRGQEARLRCSPMKGHSHVYWYRQLPEEGLKFMVYLQKENIIDESGMPKERFSAEFPKEGPSILRIQQVVRGDSAAYFCASSPKKGQVTSTNEKLFFGSGTQLSVL.

V usage is TRBV28 and J usage is TRBJ1-2, with D possibly matching TRBD1 (5 bases). The CDR3 has 13 amino acids. Trimming removed 2 bases at V and 4 bases at J, with 8 bases between. The germline V gene has CDR1 MDHEN and CDR2 SYDVKM. CDR3 loop: CASSLGARYGYTF. CDR3 nucleotide sequence: TGTGCCAGCAGTTTAGGGGCACGCTATGGCTACACCTTC.

The chain employs TRBV4-1 and TRBJ1-1; D may be TRBD1 (5 bases). The V gene lost 4 bases and the J gene lost 7 bases, with 16 bases spanning the gap. Germline CDR1 MGHRA, CDR2 YSYEKL. The CDR3 length is 14 residues. The CDR3 nucleotides read TGCGCCAGCAGCCTACGGGGGGAGGGCAGTGAAGCTTTCTTT. Protein sequence: CASSLRGEGSEAFF.

V gene TRBV27 combines with J gene TRBJ2-7, with a possible D match to TRBD1 (6 bases). V was clipped by 2 bases and J by 1 base, with 15 bases between them. Germline V gene sequence: CDR1 MNHEY, CDR2 SMNVEV (reference sequence). This CDR3 is 16 amino acids long. This CDR3 reads CASSLPTGHQSYEQYF. The CDR3 DNA sequence: TGTGCCAGCAGTTTACCCACGGGACACCAATCCTACGAGCAGTACTTC.

This chain joins TRBV27 and TRBJ2-3; tentatively, D is TRBD1 (5 bases). The V gene's germline CDR1 is MNHEY and CDR2 SMNVEV (reference sequence). The CDR3 runs 15 residues. Trimming stripped 10 bases from V and 2 bases from J, with 19 bases between. CDR3 DNA: TGTGCCACCCGGATTGGGGCGTACAACACAGATACGCAGTATTTT. It translates to CATRIGAYNTDTQYF.

This clone has a single count. The chain links TRBV28 to TRBJ1-4; 7 bases match TRBD1. Trimming took 6 bases from V and 5 from J; bases not matched to a gene: 12. CDR1 and CDR2 (germline): MDHEN, SYDVKM. The CDR3 length is 16 residues. As DNA, the CDR3 is TGTGCCAGCAGCCTACAGGGGCATATATACAATGAAAAACTGTTTTTT. As protein: CASSLQGHIYNEKLFF.

The chain has TRBV5-1 and TRBJ1-2; 7 nucleotides match TRBD1. Germline V gene lookup returns CDR1 SGHRS and CDR2 YFSETQ. With V trimmed by 4 bases and J by 4 bases, 10 bases remained unmatched. The CDR3 is 15 amino acids. The chain's CDR3 is CASSPGQVGLYGYTF. The DNA for the CDR3 is TGCGCCAGCAGCCCCGGACAGGTGGGACTCTATGGCTACACCTTC.

The chain combines TRBV10-1 with TRBJ1-2; D call uncertain. The CDR3 totals 16 residues. Trimming took off 2 bases at V and 4 bases at J, with 17 bases between the two ends. Germline-derived CDR1 and CDR2 are WNHNN and SYGVQD (reference sequence). DNA for the CDR3: TGCGCCAGCAGTGAGAACAGCTTGTCTGAACCCTATGGCTACACCTTC. It yields the protein CASSENSLSEPYGYTF.

The chain uses TRBV4-3 and TRBJ1-4, with 8 positions matching TRBD1. This CDR3 spans 17 amino acids. Trimming removed 0 bases from V and 2 bases from J; junction bases left unmatched: 5. Per the germline V gene, CDR1 is LGHNA and CDR2 is YSLEER. As DNA, the CDR3 is TGCGCCAGCAGCCAAGATTTGGACAGGGCCACTAATGAAAAACTGTTTTTT. This translates into CASSQDLDRATNEKLFF.

CDR3 bases: TGCGCCAGCAGCTCCGGGACAAGTCCCCGAATTACTAGCACAGATACGCAGTATTTT. It codes for CASSSGTSPRITSTDTQYF. The J gene is TRBJ2-3, the V gene TRBV5-1; tentative D call: TRBD1 (6 bases). CDR3 length: 19 residues. Germline lookup yields CDR1 SGHRS and CDR2 YFSETQ. Trimming left V 3 bases short and J 0 bases short, with 23 bases between.

The chain has TRBV5-1 and TRBJ1-5; the D gene is possibly TRBD1 (6 bases). Germline lookup yields CDR1 SGHRS and CDR2 YFSETQ. Trimming removed 0 bases from V and 2 bases from J, with 9 bases in between. CDR3 length: 15 residues. The CDR3 loop reads CASSLASGGNQPQHF. The CDR3 bases are TGCGCCAGCAGCTTGGCCTCAGGGGGCAATCAGCCCCAGCATTTT.

The rearrangement uses TRBV7-8 and TRBJ2-7, with TRBD2 matching 10 bases. Germline-derived CDR1 and CDR2 are SGHVS and FQNEAQ. With 5 bases clipped from V and 3 bases from J, the junction kept 4 bases outside the gene matches. This CDR3 has 14 residues. The CDR3 DNA is TGTGCCAGCAGCCTCACTAGCGGGGTCTACGAGCAGTACTTC. Encoded protein: CASSLTSGVYEQYF.

The chain uses TRBV7-9 and TRBJ2-7, with TRBD2 matching 14 bases. CDR3 length: 15 residues. Germline CDR1 is SEHNR and CDR2 is FQNEAQ (reference sequence). Trimming at V came to 6 bases and at J to 2 bases, leaving 3 bases not matched to a gene. The chain's CDR3 is CASSRTSGRTYEQYF. The CDR3 nucleotides read TGTGCCAGCAGTCGGACTAGCGGGAGGACCTACGAGCAGTACTTC.

This clone was seen a handful of times. This likely comes from a read error, as the CDR3 has no conserved phenylalanine or tryptophan at its end. The limits of the CDR3 on the DNA are not certain, so only TCRdb's listed CDR3 is given. This chain connects TRBV21-1 to TRBJ1-1; TRBD1 is taken as the D call from the table, unchecked against the DNA. TRBV21-1 represents a pseudogene. The CDR3 has 10 amino acids, counting both end residues. CDR3 region: CASSSIMGPA.

V gene TRBV4-1 combines with J gene TRBJ2-5; 8 nucleotides align to TRBD1. The V gene's germline CDR1 is MGHRA and CDR2 YSYEKL. The CDR3 extends over 15 amino acids. Germline trimming cut 0 bases from V and 5 bases from J; bases unmatched to any gene: 5. The CDR3 DNA is TGCGCCAGCAGCCAAGACAGGGGGCGCAGGGAGACCCAGTACTTC. This codes for CASSQDRGRRETQYF.

V is TRBV13 and J is TRBJ2-7, with 11 positions matching TRBD1. Germline loops: CDR1 PRHDT, CDR2 FYEKMQ (reference sequence). V gave up 0 bases and J gave up 6 bases; unmatched junction bases: 13. This CDR3 spans 18 amino acids. The CDR3 is CASSLGGTGTGGLPEQYF. The CDR3 DNA reads TGTGCCAGCAGCTTAGGGGGAACCGGGACAGGGGGACTCCCCGAGCAGTACTTC.

This clone was counted once. The rearrangement joins TRBV4-3 to TRBJ2-1; 7 bases are a match to TRBD1. CDR3 length equals 14 residues. Germline V CDR1 and CDR2: LGHNA, YSLEER. V was clipped by 7 bases and J by 8 bases; unmatched bases: 11. The CDR3 sequence is CASTLKQGSDEQFF. The CDR3 coding sequence is TGCGCCAGCACCCTGAAACAGGGGAGCGATGAGCAGTTCTTC.